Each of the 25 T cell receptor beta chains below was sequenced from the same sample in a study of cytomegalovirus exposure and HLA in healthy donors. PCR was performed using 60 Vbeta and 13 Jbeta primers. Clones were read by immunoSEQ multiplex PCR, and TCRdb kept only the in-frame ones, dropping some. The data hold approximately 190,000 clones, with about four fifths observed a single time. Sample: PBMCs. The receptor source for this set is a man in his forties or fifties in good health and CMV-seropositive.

The DNA of the CDR3 is TGTGCCAGCAGCTCGGGGGGACAGGGCTACGAGCAGTACTTC. It specifies CASSSGGQGYEQYF. The rearrangement links TRBV9 to TRBJ2-7; 9 bases map to TRBD1. The CDR3 spans 14 residues. The V gene end was trimmed by 4 bases and the J gene end by 3 bases; junction bases not matched to a gene: 5. The germline gives CDR1 SGDLS, CDR2 YYNGEE.

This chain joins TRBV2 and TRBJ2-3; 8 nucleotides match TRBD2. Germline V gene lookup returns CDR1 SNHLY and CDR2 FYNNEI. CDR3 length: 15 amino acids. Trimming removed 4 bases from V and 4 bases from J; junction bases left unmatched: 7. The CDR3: CASSAFGLASDTQYF. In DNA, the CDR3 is TGTGCCAGCAGTGCGTTCGGACTAGCTTCAGATACGCAGTATTTT.

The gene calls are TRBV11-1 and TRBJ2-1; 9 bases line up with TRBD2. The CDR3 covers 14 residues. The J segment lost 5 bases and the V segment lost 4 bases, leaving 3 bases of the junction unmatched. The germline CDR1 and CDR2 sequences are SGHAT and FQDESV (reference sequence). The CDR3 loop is CASSSRLADNEQFF. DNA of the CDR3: TGTGCCAGCAGCTCCCGACTAGCGGACAATGAGCAGTTCTTC.

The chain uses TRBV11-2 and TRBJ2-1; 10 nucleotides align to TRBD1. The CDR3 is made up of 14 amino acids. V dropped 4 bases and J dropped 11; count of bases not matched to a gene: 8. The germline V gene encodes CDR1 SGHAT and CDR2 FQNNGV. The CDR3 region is CASSSPGQGTQQFF. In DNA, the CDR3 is TGTGCCAGCAGCTCACCGGGACAGGGGACACAGCAGTTCTTC.

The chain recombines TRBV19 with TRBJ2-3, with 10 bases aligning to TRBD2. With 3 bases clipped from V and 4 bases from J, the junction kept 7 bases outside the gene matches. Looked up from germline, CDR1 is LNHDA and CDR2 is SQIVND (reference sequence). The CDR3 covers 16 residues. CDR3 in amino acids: CASSILAGAGADTQYF. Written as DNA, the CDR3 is TGTGCCAGTAGTATCCTAGCGGGAGCTGGCGCAGATACGCAGTATTTT. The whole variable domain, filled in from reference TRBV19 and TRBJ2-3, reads DGGITQSPKYLFRKEGQNVTLSCEQNLNHDAMYWYRQDPGQGLRLIYYSQIVNDFQKGDIAEGYSVSREKKESFPLTVTSAQKNPTAFYLCASSILAGAGADTQYFGPGTRLTVL.

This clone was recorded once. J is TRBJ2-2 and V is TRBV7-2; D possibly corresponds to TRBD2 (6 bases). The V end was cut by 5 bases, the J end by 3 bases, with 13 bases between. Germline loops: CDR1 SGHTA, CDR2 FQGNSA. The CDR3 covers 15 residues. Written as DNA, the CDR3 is TGTGCCAGCAGCCCATCGGGACTGCACACCGGGGAGCTGTTTTTT. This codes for CASSPSGLHTGELFF.

CDR3 region: CASSLGLEGNEQFF. The CDR3 region has the DNA TGTGCCAGCAGCTTAGGACTGGAGGGGAATGAGCAGTTCTTC. The chain joins TRBV11-3 to TRBJ2-1; perhaps TRBD2 as D (6 bases). There are 14 residues in the CDR3. Germline CDR1 reads SGHNT; CDR2 reads YENEEA. The ends were cut back, 1 base at V and 7 bases at J, with 11 bases in the middle.

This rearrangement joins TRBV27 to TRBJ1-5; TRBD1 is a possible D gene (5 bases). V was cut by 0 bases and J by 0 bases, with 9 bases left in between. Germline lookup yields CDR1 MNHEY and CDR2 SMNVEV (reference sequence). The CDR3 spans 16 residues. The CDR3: CASSLSAGYSNQPQHF. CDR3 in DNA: TGTGCCAGCAGTTTATCCGCAGGGTATAGCAATCAGCCCCAGCATTTT.

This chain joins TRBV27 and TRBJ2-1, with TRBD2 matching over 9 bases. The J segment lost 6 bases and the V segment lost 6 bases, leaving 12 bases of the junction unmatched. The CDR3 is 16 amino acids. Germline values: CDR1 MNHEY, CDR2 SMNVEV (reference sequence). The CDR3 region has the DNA TGTGCCAGCAGCCGTAGCGGGAGCCACTCTGGCAATGAGCAGTTCTTC. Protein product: CASSRSGSHSGNEQFF.

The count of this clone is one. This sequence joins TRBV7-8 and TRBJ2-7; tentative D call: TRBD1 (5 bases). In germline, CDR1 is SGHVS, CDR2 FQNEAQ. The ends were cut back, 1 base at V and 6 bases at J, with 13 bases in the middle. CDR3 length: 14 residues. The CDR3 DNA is TGTGCCAGCAGCTTAGGACAGTCAGGCAGCGAGCAGTACTTC. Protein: CASSLGQSGSEQYF.

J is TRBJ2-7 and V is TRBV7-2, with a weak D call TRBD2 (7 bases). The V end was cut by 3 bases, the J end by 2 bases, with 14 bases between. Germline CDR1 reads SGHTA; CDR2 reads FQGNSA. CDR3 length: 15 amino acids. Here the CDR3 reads CASSFGEGGAYEQYF. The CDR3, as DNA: TGTGCCAGCAGCTTCGGGGAGGGGGGGGCCTACGAGCAGTACTTC.

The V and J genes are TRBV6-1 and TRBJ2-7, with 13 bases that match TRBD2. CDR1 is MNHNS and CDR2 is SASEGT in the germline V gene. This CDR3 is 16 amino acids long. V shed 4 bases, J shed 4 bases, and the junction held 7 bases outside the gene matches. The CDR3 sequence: CASSGTSGSLWYEQYF. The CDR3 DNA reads TGTGCCAGCAGTGGGACTAGCGGGAGTTTATGGTACGAGCAGTACTTC.

The CDR3 DNA reads TGTGCCACCCGGACTAGCGCTGGGACCTACGAGCAGTACTTC. This gives the protein CATRTSAGTYEQYF. V gene TRBV5-6 combines with J gene TRBJ2-5; 9 bases align to TRBD2. The closer fit of TRBJ2-7 to the DNA end suggests the J call may be wrong. The CDR3 sequence is 14 residues long. Germline V gene data show CDR1 as SGHDT and CDR2 as YYEEEE.

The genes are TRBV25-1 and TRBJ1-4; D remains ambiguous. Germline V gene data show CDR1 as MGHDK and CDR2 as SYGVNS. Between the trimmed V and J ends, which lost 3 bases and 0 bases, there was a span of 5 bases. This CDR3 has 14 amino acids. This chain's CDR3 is CASSDLTTNEKLFF. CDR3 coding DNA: TGTGCCAGCAGTGATCTTACAACTAATGAAAAACTGTTTTTT.

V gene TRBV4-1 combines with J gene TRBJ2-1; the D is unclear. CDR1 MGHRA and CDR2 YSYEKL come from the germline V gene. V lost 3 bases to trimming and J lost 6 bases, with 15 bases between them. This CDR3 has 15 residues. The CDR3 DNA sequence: TGCGCCAGCAGCCACCTCCGTGGCCGCCTCAATGAGCAGTTCTTC. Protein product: CASSHLRGRLNEQFF.

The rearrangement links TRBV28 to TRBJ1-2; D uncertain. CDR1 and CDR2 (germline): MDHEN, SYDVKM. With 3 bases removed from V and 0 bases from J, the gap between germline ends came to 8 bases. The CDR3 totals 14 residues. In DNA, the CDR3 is TGTGCCAGCAGTTTCTCGGTTGCTAACTATGGCTACACCTTC. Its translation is CASSFSVANYGYTF.

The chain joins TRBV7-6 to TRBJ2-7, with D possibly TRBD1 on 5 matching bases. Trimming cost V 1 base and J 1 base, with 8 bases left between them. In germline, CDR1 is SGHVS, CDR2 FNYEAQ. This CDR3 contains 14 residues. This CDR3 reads CASSLVGQSYEQYF. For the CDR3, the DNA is TGTGCCAGCAGCTTAGTTGGACAATCCTACGAGCAGTACTTC.

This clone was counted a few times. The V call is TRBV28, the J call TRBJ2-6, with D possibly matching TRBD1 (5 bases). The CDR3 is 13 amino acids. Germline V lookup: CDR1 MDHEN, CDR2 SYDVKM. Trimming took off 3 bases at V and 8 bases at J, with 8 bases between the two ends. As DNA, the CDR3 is TGTGCCAGCAGTTTGAGACAGCCCAACGTCCTGACTTTC. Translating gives CASSLRQPNVLTF.

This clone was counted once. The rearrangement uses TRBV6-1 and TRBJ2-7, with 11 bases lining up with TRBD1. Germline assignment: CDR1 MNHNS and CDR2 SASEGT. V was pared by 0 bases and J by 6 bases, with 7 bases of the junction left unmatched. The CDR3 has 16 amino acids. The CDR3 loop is CASSEATGTGGSEQYF. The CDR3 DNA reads TGTGCCAGCAGTGAAGCGACCGGGACAGGGGGTTCCGAGCAGTACTTC.

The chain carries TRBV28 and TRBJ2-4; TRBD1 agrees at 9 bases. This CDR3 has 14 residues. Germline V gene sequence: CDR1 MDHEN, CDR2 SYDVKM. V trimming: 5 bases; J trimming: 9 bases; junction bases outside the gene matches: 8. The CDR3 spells CASSHDRGTSIQYF. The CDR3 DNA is TGTGCCAGCAGTCACGACAGGGGGACGAGCATTCAGTACTTC.

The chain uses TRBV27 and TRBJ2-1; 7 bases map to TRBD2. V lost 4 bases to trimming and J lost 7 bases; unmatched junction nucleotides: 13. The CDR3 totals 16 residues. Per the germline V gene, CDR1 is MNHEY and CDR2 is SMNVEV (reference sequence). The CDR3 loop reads CASSSGGTVGGNEQFF. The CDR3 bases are TGTGCCAGCAGTTCTGGCGGGACTGTCGGGGGGAATGAGCAGTTCTTC.

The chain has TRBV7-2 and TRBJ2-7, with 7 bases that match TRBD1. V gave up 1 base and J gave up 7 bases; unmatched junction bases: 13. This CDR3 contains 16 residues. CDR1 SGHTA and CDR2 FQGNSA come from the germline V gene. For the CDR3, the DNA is TGTGCCAGCAGCTTAGTTCGCGACAGGGCCTCAGGGGAGCAGTACTTC. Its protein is CASSLVRDRASGEQYF.

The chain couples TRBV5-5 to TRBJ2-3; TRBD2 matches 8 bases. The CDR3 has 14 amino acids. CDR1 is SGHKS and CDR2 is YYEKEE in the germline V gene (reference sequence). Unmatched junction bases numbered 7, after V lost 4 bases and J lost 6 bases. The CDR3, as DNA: TGTGCCAGCAGCCAAGCGGGAGTAATGGATACGCAGTATTTT. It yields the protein CASSQAGVMDTQYF.

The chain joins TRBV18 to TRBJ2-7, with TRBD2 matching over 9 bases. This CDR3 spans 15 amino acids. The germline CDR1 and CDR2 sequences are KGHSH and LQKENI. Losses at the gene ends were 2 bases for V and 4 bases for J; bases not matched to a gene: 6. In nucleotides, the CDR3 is TGTGCCAGCTCACCATGGGCTAGCGGGGATTACGAGCAGTACTTC. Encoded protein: CASSPWASGDYEQYF.

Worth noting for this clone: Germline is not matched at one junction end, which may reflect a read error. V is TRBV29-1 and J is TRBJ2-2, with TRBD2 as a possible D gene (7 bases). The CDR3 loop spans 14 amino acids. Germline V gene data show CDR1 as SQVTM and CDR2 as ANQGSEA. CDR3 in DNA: TGCAGCGTTTCAGTCCGGGGGGCACAGCGGGGAGCTGTTTTT. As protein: CSVSVRGAQRGAVF.